The rows below give T cell receptor beta chains drawn from one sample of a study of shared clonotypes between healthy human individuals. The method was immunoSEQ multiplex PCR; TCRdb's version includes in-frame clones alone and lacks a portion of them. In the table there are 1.6 million or so clones, about 98.5% of which are singletons. Sequencing was done on a sample of naive CD4+ T cells sorted from blood. The origin of the receptors is a man aged 25-45 years in good health. Each CDR3 is given with its conserved first and last residue. D genes are given only for firm matches. Clone size is given for some rows only: seen once, a few or many times, or a class if the clone is expanded.

abundance	v_gene	j_gene	d_gene	CDR3aa	CDR3nt
NA	TRBV7-9	TRBJ1-1	TRBD1	CASSKSGQATNTEAFF	TGTGCCAGCAGCAAGTCTGGACAGGCAACGAACACTGAAGCTTTCTTT
NA	TRBV5-6	TRBJ2-1	TRBD2	CASSFVRGGRASPQIF	TGTGCCAGCAGCTTTGTTCGAGGCGGGAGGGCCTCCCCCCAGATCTTC
NA	TRBV19	TRBJ1-5	NA	CASSIDLSQVSNQPQHF	TGTGCCAGTAGTATAGATCTGAGCCAGGTGAGCAATCAGCCCCAGCATTTT
NA	TRBV29-1	TRBJ2-7	NA	CSARTATLGYEQYF	TGCAGCGCTCGGACAGCCACGTTGGGCTACGAGCAGTACTTC
NA	TRBV11-2	TRBJ2-1	NA	CASTRRGGGIYYNEQFF	TGTGCCAGCACCCGAAGAGGAGGGGGCATTTACTACAATGAGCAGTTCTTC
NA	TRBV18	TRBJ2-5	TRBD1	CASSVKGAETQYF	TGTGCCAGCTCGGTGAAGGGGGCTGAGACCCAGTACTTC
NA	TRBV6-5	TRBJ1-5	NA	CASSYSDGPQHF	TGTGCCAGCAGTTACTCGGACGGACCCCAGCATTTT
NA	TRBV30	TRBJ1-2	NA	CAWNPGLSASANYGYTF	TGTGCCTGGAACCCTGGACTTTCTGCGTCAGCAAACTATGGCTACACCTTC
NA	TRBV10-2	TRBJ2-5	TRBD1	CASSPRTGQETQYF	TGCGCCAGCAGTCCGAGGACAGGGCAAGAGACCCAGTACTTC
NA	TRBV5-4	TRBJ2-7	NA	CASSLAGREQYF	TGTGCCAGCAGCTTGGCCGGGCGCGAGCAGTACTTC
once	TRBV6-5	TRBJ2-7	TRBD2	CASSYSALLAGDEQYF	TGTGCCAGCAGTTACTCGGCCCTACTAGCGGGAGACGAGCAGTACTTC
NA	TRBV11-1	TRBJ2-1	NA	CASSTFGQTSESGNEQFF	TGTGCCAGCAGCACCTTCGGACAGACTTCTGAGTCGGGCAATGAGCAGTTCTTC
NA	TRBV5-5	TRBJ1-3	NA	CASSLVGAGNTIYF	TGTGCCAGCAGCTTGGTAGGGGCTGGAAACACCATATATTTT
once	TRBV5-1	TRBJ2-4	NA	CASSLGQFKNIQYF	TGCGCCAGCAGCTTGGGTCAGTTCAAAAACATTCAGTACTTC
NA	TRBV2	TRBJ1-2	NA	CASSGGSYGYTF	TGTGCCAGCAGTGGGGGTTCCTATGGCTACACCTTC
NA	TRBV7-6	TRBJ2-7	NA	CASSLVAGGEQYF	TGTGCCAGCAGCTTAGTCGCTGGGGGCGAGCAGTACTTC
NA	TRBV23-1	TRBJ1-5	TRBD1	CASSQSLDRENQPQHF	TGCGCCAGCAGTCAATCGTTGGACAGGGAGAATCAGCCCCAGCATTTT
NA	TRBV28	TRBJ1-5	TRBD1	CASSPPTGHNQPQHF	TGTGCCAGCAGTCCGCCGACAGGGCACAATCAGCCCCAGCATTTT
once	TRBV5-6	TRBJ2-7	TRBD2	CASSLDGLAGDGEQYF	TGTGCCAGCAGCTTGGATGGGCTAGCGGGAGATGGAGAGCAGTACTTC
once	TRBV2	TRBJ1-2	NA	CASGAFVGAARPGYTF	TGTGCCAGCGGGGCCTTCGTCGGCGCGGCTCGGCCTGGCTACACCTTC
NA	TRBV18	TRBJ2-1	NA	CASSPLPTENEQFF	TGTGCCAGCTCACCCCTTCCGACAGAAAATGAGCAGTTCTTC
NA	TRBV18	TRBJ1-1	NA	CASSPLANTEAFF	TGTGCCAGCTCACCCCTAGCGAACACTGAAGCTTTCTTT
NA	TRBV2	TRBJ2-1	NA	CASSPQRVTYNEQFF	TGTGCCAGCAGTCCCCAGCGGGTAACCTACAATGAGCAGTTCTTC
NA	TRBV28	TRBJ1-2	NA	CASREGYGYTF	TGTGCCAGCAGGGAAGGGTATGGCTACACCTTC
NA	TRBV6-1	TRBJ2-7	NA	CASSEVHEQYF	TGTGCCAGCAGTGAAGTCCACGAGCAGTACTTC
NA	TRBV14	TRBJ2-1	TRBD2	CASSSGLAGVVEQFF	TGTGCCAGCAGCTCGGGACTAGCGGGAGTAGTTGAGCAGTTCTTC
NA	TRBV25-1	TRBJ2-7	NA	CASSQGFGEQYF	TGTGCCAGCAGCCAGGGGTTCGGCGAGCAGTACTTC
NA	TRBV19	TRBJ1-2	NA	CASRNPGENGYTF	TGTGCCAGTAGGAATCCTGGTGAGAATGGCTACACCTTC
NA	TRBV7-9	TRBJ1-1	NA	CASSFDGNTEAFF	TGTGCCAGCAGCTTCGACGGGAACACTGAAGCTTTCTTT
NA	TRBV11-2	TRBJ2-2	NA	CASSRTPEGRLNTGELFF	TGTGCCAGCAGCCGAACCCCTGAGGGGCGATTGAACACCGGGGAGCTGTTTTTT
NA	TRBV30	TRBJ2-6	NA	CAWKWYRRAPAGGANVLTF	TGTGCCTGGAAGTGGTACAGGAGAGCCCCGGCGGGGGGGGCCAACGTCCTGACTTTC
once	TRBV28	TRBJ1-1	TRBD1	CASSSLTGGGPPDTEAFF	TGTGCCAGCAGTTCCCTTACAGGGGGCGGCCCTCCGGACACTGAAGCTTTCTTT
NA	TRBV5-6	TRBJ2-2	TRBD1	CASSVQGQMNTGELFF	TGTGCCAGCAGCGTCCAGGGACAGATGAACACCGGGGAGCTGTTTTTT
NA	TRBV25-1	TRBJ2-7	NA	CASSTEMRGEQYF	TGTGCCAGCAGCACAGAGATGCGGGGCGAGCAGTACTTC
NA	TRBV29-1	TRBJ2-1	NA	CSARQGEQFF	TGCAGCGCACGCCAGGGAGAGCAGTTCTTC
NA	TRBV9	TRBJ1-4	NA	CASSVGPTTNEKLFF	TGTGCCAGCAGCGTAGGTCCAACAACTAATGAAAAACTGTTTTTT
NA	TRBV18	TRBJ1-3	NA	CASTKTGLAGNTIYF	TGTGCCAGCACCAAGACGGGGTTGGCTGGAAACACCATATATTTT
NA	TRBV7-8	TRBJ2-2	NA	CASSPARGHTGELFF	TGTGCCAGCAGCCCGGCGAGAGGACACACCGGGGAGCTGTTTTTT
NA	TRBV28	TRBJ1-2	NA	CASSPSGRGNYGYTF	TGTGCCAGCAGCCCCAGTGGAAGGGGTAACTATGGCTACACCTTC
NA	TRBV9	TRBJ2-1	NA	CASSVELTSVQFF	TGTGCCAGCAGCGTAGAGCTGACTAGTGTGCAGTTCTTC
NA	TRBV15	TRBJ2-2	NA	CATSRRGGELFF	TGTGCCACCAGCCGCCGGGGGGGGGAGCTGTTTTTT